A selection of T cell receptor beta chains follows, all from one sample in a study of blood T cell repertoires in COVID-19. Clones were sequenced by immunoSEQ multiplex PCR, and TCRdb holds only the in-frame ones, with some missing. The table lists approximately 93,000 clones, around 72% of them singletons. The sequenced material came from peripheral blood. These receptors all come from a woman at least 80 years old with acute or convalescent COVID-19. CDR3s include the opening cysteine and the closing phenylalanine or tryptophan. D genes are given only for firm matches. Size is stated for part of the rows, as once, few or many counts, or as a class when the clone is expanded.

d_call j_call clone_size v_call cdr3_aa cdr3_nt
NA TRBJ1-4 NA TRBV2 CASSTGQSPRGKLFF TGTGCCAGCAGTACAGGACAGTCACCTCGGGGAAAACTGTTTTTT
TRBD1 TRBJ1-5 NA TRBV5-6 CASSVDRGPLSNQPQHF TGTGCCAGCAGCGTGGACAGGGGGCCCCTTAGCAATCAGCCCCAGCATTTT
NA TRBJ1-4 NA TRBV28 CASNPQWGGAEKLFF TGTGCCAGCAACCCTCAGTGGGGGGGGGCTGAAAAACTGTTTTTT
NA TRBJ1-2 many TRBV28 CASSVGRGLGYTF TGTGCCAGCAGTGTCGGACGGGGACTCGGCTACACCTTC
TRBD1 TRBJ2-7 NA TRBV5-1 CASSLTGGRNEQYF TGCGCCAGCAGCTTGACAGGGGGCCGGAACGAGCAGTACTTC
NA TRBJ1-1 NA TRBV28 CASSSRDARLGAFF TGTGCCAGCAGTTCCCGGGACGCCCGACTAGGGGCTTTCTTT
TRBD2 TRBJ2-1 NA TRBV11-3 CASSLGGGDTNNEQFF TGTGCCAGCAGCTTAGGCGGGGGGGACACAAACAATGAGCAGTTCTTC
NA TRBJ1-1 NA TRBV2 CASSRAGGGVTEAFF TGTGCCAGCAGCCGGGCTGGGGGAGGTGTCACTGAAGCTTTCTTT
TRBD1 TRBJ1-5 NA TRBV20-1 CSASDPGQGRQPQHF TGCAGTGCTAGTGATCCGGGACAGGGGAGGCAGCCCCAGCATTTT
TRBD1 TRBJ2-5 many TRBV5-1 CASSWGQGGTQYF TGCGCCAGCAGCTGGGGACAGGGTGGGACCCAGTACTTC
TRBD2 TRBJ2-5 NA TRBV7-2 CASSSFRTSEAETQYF TGTGCCAGCAGCTCTTTCCGGACTAGCGAGGCAGAGACCCAGTACTTC
TRBD1 TRBJ1-1 NA TRBV5-1 CASSFRTGVNTEAFF TGCGCCAGCAGCTTTCGGACAGGTGTGAACACTGAAGCTTTCTTT
TRBD1 TRBJ1-6 NA TRBV5-1 CASSVDRVFSPLHF TGCGCCAGCAGCGTGGACAGGGTCTTTTCACCCCTCCACTTT
NA TRBJ1-1 NA TRBV11-1 CASSFRGWDTEAFF TGTGCCAGCAGCTTTCGGGGTTGGGACACTGAAGCTTTCTTT
NA TRBJ1-1 NA TRBV7-2 CASSLVRDNQAFF TGTGCCAGCAGCTTAGTACGGGACAACCAAGCTTTCTTT
NA TRBJ1-1 few TRBV2 CASSADSSPSPAFF TGTGCCAGCAGTGCGGACAGCTCCCCAAGTCCGGCTTTCTTT
TRBD1 TRBJ1-2 few TRBV18 CASSPSGDSWSYTF TGTGCCAGCTCACCATCGGGGGACAGTTGGAGCTACACCTTC
NA TRBJ1-1 NA TRBV5-4 CASSLEQNTEAFF TGTGCCAGCAGCTTGGAACAGAACACTGAAGCTTTCTTT
NA TRBJ2-3 once TRBV5-1 CASRPGGGQGDTQYF TGCGCCAGCCGCCCAGGAGGCGGCCAAGGAGATACGCAGTATTTT
TRBD1 TRBJ1-5 NA TRBV4-1 CASSQEGPDEGAQPQHF TGCGCCAGCAGCCAAGAAGGCCCTGATGAGGGGGCTCAGCCCCAGCATTTT
TRBD2 TRBJ2-2 NA TRBV19 CASSIPLGGDPGELFF TGTGCCAGTAGTATCCCTTTGGGGGGGGACCCCGGGGAGCTGTTTTTT
NA TRBJ2-7 NA TRBV24-1 CATSDTGTKTYEQYF TGTGCCACCAGTGATACCGGGACAAAAACCTACGAGCAGTACTTC
TRBD2 TRBJ2-3 few TRBV7-2 CASSARLAGDRGTQYF TGTGCCAGCAGCGCCCGACTAGCGGGAGACCGGGGAACGCAGTATTTT
NA TRBJ1-1 NA TRBV5-1 CASSLQGQNTEAFF TGCGCCAGCAGCTTGCAGGGCCAGAACACTGAAGCTTTCTTT
TRBD2 TRBJ2-2 NA TRBV2 CASRTTSGGMFGELFF TGTGCCAGCAGGACCACTAGCGGGGGGATGTTCGGGGAGCTGTTTTTT
TRBD1 TRBJ1-1 many TRBV7-3 CASSPGTGGGNTEAFF TGTGCCAGCAGCCCCGGGACAGGGGGCGGAAACACTGAAGCTTTCTTT
NA TRBJ1-2 NA TRBV28 CASSIQQANYGYTF TGTGCCAGCAGTATTCAACAAGCTAACTATGGCTACACCTTC
NA TRBJ1-1 NA TRBV19 CASSAFGSRGTEAFF TGTGCCAGTAGTGCTTTTGGTTCTAGGGGCACTGAAGCTTTCTTT
NA TRBJ1-6 NA TRBV30 CAWSVRGSSPLHF TGTGCCTGGAGTGTACGTGGGAGTTCACCCCTCCACTTT
NA TRBJ1-1 NA TRBV9 CASSVRSLDTEAFF TGTGCCAGCAGCGTAAGGAGTTTGGACACTGAAGCTTTCTTT
NA TRBJ1-2 few TRBV5-4 CASSDPNPRVLSYGYTF TGTGCCAGCAGCGACCCAAATCCCAGGGTGTTGTCCTATGGCTACACCTTC